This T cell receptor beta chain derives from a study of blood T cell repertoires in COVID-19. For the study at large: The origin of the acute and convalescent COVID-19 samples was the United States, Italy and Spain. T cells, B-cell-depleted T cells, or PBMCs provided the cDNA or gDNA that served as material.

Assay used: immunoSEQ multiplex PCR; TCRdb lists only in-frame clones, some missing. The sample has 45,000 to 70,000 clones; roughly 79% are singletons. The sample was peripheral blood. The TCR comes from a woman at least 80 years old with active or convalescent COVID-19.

The DNA of the CDR3 is TGTGCCAGCAGCCCCGGGACAGGGGGAATGCAGTTCTTC. Translation gives CASSPGTGGMQFF. The chain recombines TRBV7-6 with TRBJ2-1; 11 nucleotides align to TRBD1. This CDR3 has 13 amino acids. V lost 5 bases and J lost 12; bases outside the gene matches: 6. Germline V CDR1 and CDR2: SGHVS, FNYEAQ. Full variable domain (missing parts from reference TRBV7-6 and TRBJ2-1): GAGVSQSPRYKVTKRGQDVALRCDPISGHVSLYWYRQALGQGPEFLTYFNYEAQQDKSGLPNDRFSAERPEGSISTLTIQRTEQRDSAMYRCASSPGTGGMQFFGPGTRLTVL.